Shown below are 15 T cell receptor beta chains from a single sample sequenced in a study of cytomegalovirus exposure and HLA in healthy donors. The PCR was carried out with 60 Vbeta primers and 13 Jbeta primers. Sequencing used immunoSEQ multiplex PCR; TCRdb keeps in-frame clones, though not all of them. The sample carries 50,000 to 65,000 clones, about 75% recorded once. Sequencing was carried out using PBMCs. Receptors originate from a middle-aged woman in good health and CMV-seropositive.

The CDR3 DNA reads as TGCGCCAGCAGCACCCAACCGGGACTTATCAATCAGCCCCAGCATTTT. This translates into CASSTQPGLINQPQHF. The rearrangement joins TRBV4-1 to TRBJ1-5; TRBD1 might be the D (5 bases). The CDR3 has 16 residues. V was trimmed by 5 bases and J by 3 bases, leaving 17 bases between them. The germline CDR1 and CDR2 sequences are MGHRA and YSYEKL.

The CDR3 sequence: CASSISEGGPYEQYF. In DNA, the CDR3 is TGTGCCAGTAGTATAAGTGAGGGCGGCCCTTACGAGCAGTACTTC. V gene TRBV19 combines with J gene TRBJ2-7; TRBD2 is a possible D gene (5 bases). CDR3 length: 15 residues. The V end was cut by 2 bases, the J end by 4 bases, with 15 bases between. Germline CDR1 and CDR2: LNHDA and SQIVND (reference sequence).

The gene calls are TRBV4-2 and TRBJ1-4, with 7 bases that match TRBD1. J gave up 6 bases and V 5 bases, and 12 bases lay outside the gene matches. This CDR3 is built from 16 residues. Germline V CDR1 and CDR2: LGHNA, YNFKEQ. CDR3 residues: CASSEYRQGSHEKLFF. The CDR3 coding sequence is TGTGCCAGCAGCGAATACAGACAGGGATCGCATGAAAAACTGTTTTTT.

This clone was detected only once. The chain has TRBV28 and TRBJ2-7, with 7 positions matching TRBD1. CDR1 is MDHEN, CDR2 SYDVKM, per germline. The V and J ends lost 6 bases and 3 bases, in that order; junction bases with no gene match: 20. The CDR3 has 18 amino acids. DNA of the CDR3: TGTGCCAGCAGCTCTCGGGCAGGCTACAGGGGCTCCAACTACGAGCAGTACTTC. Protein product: CASSSRAGYRGSNYEQYF.

The CDR3 loop is CASSRVRDTEAFF. The CDR3 nucleotides read TGTGCCAGCTCGAGGGTTCGGGACACTGAAGCTTTCTTT. J is TRBJ1-1 and V is TRBV27; D call uncertain. Deletions cut 8 bases from V and 3 bases from J, with 13 bases between. Germline loops: CDR1 MNHEY, CDR2 SMNVEV (reference sequence). This CDR3 has 13 residues.

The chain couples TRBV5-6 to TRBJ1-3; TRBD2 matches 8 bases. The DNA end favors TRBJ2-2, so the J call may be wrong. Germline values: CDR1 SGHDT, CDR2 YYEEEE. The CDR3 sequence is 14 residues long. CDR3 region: CASSLGGTSGELFF. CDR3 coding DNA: TGTGCCAGCAGCTTGGGGGGGACTAGCGGGGAGCTGTTTTTT.

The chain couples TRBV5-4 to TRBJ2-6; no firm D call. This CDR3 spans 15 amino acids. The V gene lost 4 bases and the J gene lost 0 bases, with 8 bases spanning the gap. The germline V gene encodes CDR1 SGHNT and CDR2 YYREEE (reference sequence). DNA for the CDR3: TGTGCCAGCAGCGCGCGTTTCTCTGGGGCCAACGTCCTGACTTTC. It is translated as CASSARFSGANVLTF.

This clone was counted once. The CDR3 DNA reads TGTGCCAGTAGTGGGGAACAGGGAGCTAACTATGGCTACACCTTC. Its protein is CASSGEQGANYGYTF. The chain is built from TRBV19 and TRBJ1-2, with D perhaps TRBD1 (6 bases). Germline V lookup: CDR1 LNHDA, CDR2 SQIVND (reference sequence). The germline V and J ends were trimmed by 5 bases and 0 bases, with 13 bases remaining between them. The CDR3 has 15 amino acids.

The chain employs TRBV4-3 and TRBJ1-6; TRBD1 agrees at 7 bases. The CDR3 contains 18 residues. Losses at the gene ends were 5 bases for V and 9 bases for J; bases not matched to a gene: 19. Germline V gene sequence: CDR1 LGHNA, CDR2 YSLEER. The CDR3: CASSTHLPDRVRSSPLHF. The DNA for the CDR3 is TGCGCCAGCAGCACCCATCTCCCCGACAGGGTGCGTTCTTCACCCCTCCACTTT.

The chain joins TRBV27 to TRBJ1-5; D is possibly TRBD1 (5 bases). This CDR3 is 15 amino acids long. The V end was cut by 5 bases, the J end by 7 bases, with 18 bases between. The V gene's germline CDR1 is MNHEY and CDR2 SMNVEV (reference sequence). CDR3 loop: CASSPGGGREQPQHF. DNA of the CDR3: TGTGCCAGCAGTCCCGGCGGGGGTAGAGAACAGCCCCAGCATTTT.

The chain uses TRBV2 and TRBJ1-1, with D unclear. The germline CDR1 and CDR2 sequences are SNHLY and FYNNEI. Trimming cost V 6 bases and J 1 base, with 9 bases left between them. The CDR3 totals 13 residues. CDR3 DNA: TGTGCCAGCAGCGGACTGGAGAACACTGAAGCTTTCTTT. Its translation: CASSGLENTEAFF.

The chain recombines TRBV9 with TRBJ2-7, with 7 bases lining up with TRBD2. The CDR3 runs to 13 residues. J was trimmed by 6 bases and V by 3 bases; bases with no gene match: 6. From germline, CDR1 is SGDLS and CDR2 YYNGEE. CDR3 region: CASSGGGWGEQYF. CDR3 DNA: TGTGCCAGCAGCGGGGGGGGGTGGGGCGAGCAGTACTTC.

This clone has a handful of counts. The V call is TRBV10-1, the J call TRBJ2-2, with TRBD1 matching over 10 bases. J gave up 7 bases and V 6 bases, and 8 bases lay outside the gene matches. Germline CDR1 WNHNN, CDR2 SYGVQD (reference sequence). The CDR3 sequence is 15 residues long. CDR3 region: CASSRTGGFDGELFF. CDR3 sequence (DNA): TGCGCCAGCAGCAGGACAGGGGGGTTTGACGGGGAGCTGTTTTTT.

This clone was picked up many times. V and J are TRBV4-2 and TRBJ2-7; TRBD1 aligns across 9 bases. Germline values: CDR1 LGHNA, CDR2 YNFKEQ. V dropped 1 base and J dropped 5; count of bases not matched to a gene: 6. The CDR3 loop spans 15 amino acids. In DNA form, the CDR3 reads TGTGCCAGCAGCCAAGGGAACAGGGGGCACCACGAGCAGTACTTC. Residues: CASSQGNRGHHEQYF.

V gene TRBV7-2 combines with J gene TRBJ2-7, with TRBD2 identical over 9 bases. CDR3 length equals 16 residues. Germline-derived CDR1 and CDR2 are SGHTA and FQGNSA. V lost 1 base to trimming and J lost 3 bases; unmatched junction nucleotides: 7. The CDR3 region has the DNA TGTGCCAGCAGCTTAGGGGGGGGACTAGCTCACTACGAGCAGTACTTC. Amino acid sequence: CASSLGGGLAHYEQYF.